This TCR beta chain was found in a study of sequential checkpoint blockade in melanoma. Study-wide background: Both treatment sequences were followed by maintenance nivolumab.

Treatment defined: randomized to nivolumab then ipilimumab (arm A) or the reverse (arm B). No patient had prior DNA-damaging chemotherapy. Sorted cells were live CD3+CD8+, lacking CD19 and CD56, from PBMCs. Only in-frame clones appear in the TCRdb table, and some are missing; sequencing was by immunoSEQ multiplex PCR. The sample carries about 10,000 clones, around 73% recorded once. The material was CD8+ T cells sorted from blood (inferred from file names), obtained from a patient given nivolumab and ipilimumab in sequence. The clonotype comes from a human donor with melanoma.

The CDR3 region has the DNA TGTGCCAGCAGGGGTCGGACAGGCTATGGCTACACCTTC. Protein product: CASRGRTGYGYTF. This chain uses TRBV4-2 with TRBJ1-2, with TRBD1 identical over 7 bases. The ends lost 6 bases at V and 4 bases at J; junction bases unmatched: 5. CDR1 is LGHNA, CDR2 YNFKEQ, per germline. This CDR3 contains 13 residues.